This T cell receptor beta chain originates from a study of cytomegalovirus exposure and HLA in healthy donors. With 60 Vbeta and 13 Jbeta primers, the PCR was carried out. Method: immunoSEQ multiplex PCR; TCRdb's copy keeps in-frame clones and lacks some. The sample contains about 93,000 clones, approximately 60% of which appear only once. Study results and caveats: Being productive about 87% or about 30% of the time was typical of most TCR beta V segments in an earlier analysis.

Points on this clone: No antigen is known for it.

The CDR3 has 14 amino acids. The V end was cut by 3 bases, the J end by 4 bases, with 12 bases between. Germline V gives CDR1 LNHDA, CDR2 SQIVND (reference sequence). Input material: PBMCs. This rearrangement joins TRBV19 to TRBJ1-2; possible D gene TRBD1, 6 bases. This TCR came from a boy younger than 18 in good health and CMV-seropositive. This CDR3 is CASSMDRWAYGYTF. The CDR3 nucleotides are TGTGCCAGTAGTATGGACAGATGGGCCTATGGCTACACCTTC.